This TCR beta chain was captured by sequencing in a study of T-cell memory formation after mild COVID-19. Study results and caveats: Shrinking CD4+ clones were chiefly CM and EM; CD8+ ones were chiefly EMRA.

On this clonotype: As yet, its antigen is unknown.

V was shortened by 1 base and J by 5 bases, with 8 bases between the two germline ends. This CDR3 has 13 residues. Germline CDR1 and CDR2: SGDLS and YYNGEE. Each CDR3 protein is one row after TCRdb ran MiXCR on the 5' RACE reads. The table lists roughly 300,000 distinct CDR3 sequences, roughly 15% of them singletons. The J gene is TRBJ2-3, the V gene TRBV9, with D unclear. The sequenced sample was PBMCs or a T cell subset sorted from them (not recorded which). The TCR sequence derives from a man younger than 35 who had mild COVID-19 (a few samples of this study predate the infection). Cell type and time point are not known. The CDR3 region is CASSVHLGDTQYF. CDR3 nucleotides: TGTGCCAGCAGCGTACATCTGGGAGATACGCAGTATTTT.